This entry describes one T cell receptor beta chain. What antigen it recognizes has not been identified. Base qualities are not provided; no much larger clone lies one nucleotide away. Blood RNA was extracted from unsorted whole blood using TRIzol reagent, and germline DNA was obtained with the DNeasy Blood & Tissue kit. At the time of sampling, the patients were treatment-naive and had chronic HBV infection. Before surgery, about 4 milliliters of peripheral blood were collected into K2EDTA tubes. Relative to germline, V is 11 bases shorter and J is 4 bases shorter, with 9 bases between their ends. Counted from cysteine to phenylalanine, this CDR3 has 11 amino acids. Of the read, only the CDR3 DNA is kept; its 33 bases are in frame from base 1. Based on the germline V gene, the CDR1 and CDR2 sequences are MDHEN and SYDVKM. The sample comes from a study of tumor-infiltrating lymphocytes in primary liver carcinoma (dated by TCRdb to about 2017). At the level of the whole study: Between late 2015 and 2016, five patients in China with histopathologically diagnosed primary liver carcinoma had surgical resection. The five patients, three men and two women aged 30 to 69 years, had hepatocellular carcinoma (four) or combined HCC and intrahepatic cholangiocarcinoma (one). Tumors of the five patients were stage T1-T3 N0M0 with maximum diameters of about 4.2 to 10 cm. Samples yielded roughly 3.5 to 7.13 million productive TCRbeta reads; read depth did not differ significantly between tissue types. Across five regions of each liver tumor, along with adjacent normal tissue and blood, the study brought together TCRbeta repertoire sequencing, expression microarrays and whole-exome sequencing. A total of 35 specimens from 5 patients underwent TCRbeta repertoire sequencing, comprising roughly 25 tumor regions, 5 adjacent noncancerous liver tissues and 5 peripheral blood samples. Repertoires from technical replicates were highly reproducible, with mean shared-clone rates about 0.91 and correlation coefficients above 0.95. Broader findings and caveats from the paper: The top 250 clones made up a significantly larger repertoire fraction in tumors than in blood (p = 0.039). Only the TCR beta chain was sequenced, so true repertoire diversity is likely underestimated because unpaired alpha chains were not captured. With just four to six patients in the study, the authors point out that the findings should be validated in a larger study. Pairs of tumor regions showed greater repertoire overlap (mean roughly 35%) than tumor-adjacent pairs (approximately 17%) or tumor-blood pairs (about 15%), which is consistent with antigen-driven expansion. Since the samples were bulk and unsorted, there was no way to compare CD4+ and CD8+ T cell repertoires.

TCRbeta-specific cDNA was reverse-transcribed from approximately 0.5 ug total RNA using a constant-region primer and ProtoScript II reverse transcriptase. TCRbeta libraries were built with three nested multiplex PCR rounds, a slightly modified ARM-PCR procedure. Each of the first two PCR rounds ran for approximately 9 cycles and used multiplex TRBV1-TRBV30 forward primers together with a Cbeta reverse primer. A final 25-cycle PCR with Deep VentR polymerase added sample barcodes and Illumina adapters. Amplicons of 200-500 bp were gel-purified with a QIAquick gel extraction kit before sequencing. An Illumina HiSeq 2500 was used to sequence the TCRbeta amplicons with 250-bp paired-end reads. Processing in the source paper ran as follows. Quality trimming of reads was performed with Trimmomatic v0.33, and paired reads were merged with FLASH v1.2.11 so that full CDR3 sequences could be recovered. V, D and J germline segments were assigned to the rearranged TCRbeta sequences by MiGEC v1.2.1b. VDJtools v1.0.0 computed clonotype statistics and Shannon-Wiener diversity indices. Except for diversity analysis, only the 250 most abundant clonotypes of each sample were used in subsequent analyses to reduce sampling bias. The public reads were quality trimmed at Q25 with fastp and then assembled into clones with MiXCR by TCRdb, keeping productive beta chains. Every entry covers one CDR3 protein and lists the most common genes and DNA from its rows. These V and J calls rely on TCRdb rather than the paper's analysis. Present in this sample are about 320,000 distinct CDR3 sequences, 45% to 70% of which were seen just once. About 15% of the sample belongs to the ten largest clones.

The sequence came from a woman in her thirties with primary liver carcinoma and hepatitis B virus infection. The receptor chain draws on TRBV28 and TRBJ1-5; confidence is insufficient to name the D gene. The sequenced sample consisted of peripheral blood. The CDR3 reads CAHGTNQPQHF. The DNA is as follows: TGTGCCCACGGCACGAATCAGCCCCAGCATTTT.